Below, 16 T cell receptor beta chains from the same sample are listed, as sequenced in a study of T-cell reconstitution after alpha-beta-depleted transplantation in children. During its preparation, the TCRbeta library received unique molecular identifiers. A single record per CDR3 protein comes from TCRdb applying MiXCR to the PCR reads. The repertoire holds about 830,000 distinct CDR3 sequences, 15% to 20% seen once, with roughly 4.8% in the top ten. Sequencing was performed on PBMCs, mostly from graft donor cells, taken 360 days after TCRalphabeta/CD19-depleted stem cell transplant. The origin of the receptors is a male patient between 5 and 17 years old who had a stem cell transplant for acute lymphoblastic leukemia, so the T cells may come from the graft donor.

On this clonotype: A junction boundary mismatches the germline segment, possibly from a read error. The genes are TRBV29-1 and TRBJ2-5, with D perhaps TRBD1 (6 bases). CDR3 length: 12 amino acids. Germline CDR1 is SQVTM and CDR2 is ANQGSEA. DNA for the CDR3: TGCAGCGCATCCCAGGGGTTGGAGACCCGGTACTTC. Protein product: CSASQGLETRYF.

Only a few counts were recorded for this clonotype. The chain recombines TRBV5-1 with TRBJ2-7; no definite D call. CDR1 and CDR2 (germline): SGHRS, YFSETQ. CDR3 length: 15 amino acids. V gave up 3 bases and J gave up 3 bases, with 16 bases separating them. The CDR3 protein is CASSSRPGSIYEQYF. CDR3 DNA sequence: TGCGCCAGCAGCTCCCGGCCAGGAAGTATCTACGAGCAGTACTTC. Looking up the rest from reference TRBV5-1 and TRBJ2-7 gives the full variable domain: KAGVTQTPRYLIKTRGQQVTLSCSPISGHRSVSWYQQTPGQGLQFLFEYFSETQRNKGNFPGRFSGRQFSNSRSEMNVSTLELGDSALYLCASSSRPGSIYEQYFGPGTRLTVT.

This clonotype was detected a few times. V and J are TRBV24-1 and TRBJ2-3, with TRBD2 identical over 14 bases. V lost 3 bases to trimming and J lost 6 bases; unmatched junction nucleotides: 7. The CDR3 length is 17 residues. Germline CDR1 and CDR2: KGHDR and SFDVKD. In DNA, the CDR3 is TGTGCCACCAGTGATATAAGGACTAGCGGGAGGAAGGATACGCAGTATTTT. This sequence encodes CATSDIRTSGRKDTQYF.

CDR3 in amino acids: CASSFFGYGSTGELFF. CDR3 nucleotide sequence: TGTGCCAGCAGTTTCTTTGGATACGGAAGCACGGGGGAGCTGTTTTTT. J is TRBJ2-2 and V is TRBV12-3 or TRBV12-4, with no clear D. With 3 bases removed from V and 8 bases from J, the gap between germline ends came to 19 bases. The CDR3 consists of 16 residues.

A few counts support this clonotype. The chain links TRBV7-8 to TRBJ1-4; 7 bases line up with TRBD1. V dropped 5 bases and J dropped 7; count of bases not matched to a gene: 13. This CDR3 is 16 amino acids long. From germline, CDR1 is SGHVS and CDR2 FQNEAQ. The CDR3 spells CASSPRLGQLSEKLFF. The CDR3 DNA is TGTGCCAGCAGCCCCCGTTTGGGACAGTTGAGTGAAAAACTGTTTTTT.

The V call is TRBV10-3, the J call TRBJ2-3, with 7 positions matching TRBD1. The CDR3 sequence is 16 residues long. Germline assignment: CDR1 ENHRY and CDR2 SYGVKD. The ends lost 3 bases at V and 0 bases at J; junction bases unmatched: 6. In nucleotides, the CDR3 is TGTGCCATCAGTGACAGGGGGAGCCCTAGCACAGATACGCAGTATTTT. Protein sequence: CAISDRGSPSTDTQYF.

In its sample, this clonotype was seen many times. V gene TRBV5-1 combines with J gene TRBJ2-7, with D hard to call. CDR1 is SGHRS, CDR2 YFSETQ, per germline. This CDR3 spans 15 amino acids. The V and J ends lost 4 bases and 1 base respectively, with 15 bases between them. CDR3 bases: TGCGCCAGCAGCAGACGGTGGACGGAGTCCTACGAGCAGTACTTC. Its translation is CASSRRWTESYEQYF.

This clonotype has only a few counts. V usage is TRBV11-2 and J usage is TRBJ2-7, with D perhaps TRBD2 (5 bases). Germline V gives CDR1 SGHAT, CDR2 FQNNGV. V was shortened by 0 bases and J by 7 bases, with 16 bases between the two germline ends. The CDR3 has 15 residues. CDR3 nucleotides: TGTGCCAGCAGCTTAGAAGCCGACCTGTCGGGGGAGCAGTACTTC. Translated, it gives CASSLEADLSGEQYF.

This clonotype has a count of ten or more. The chain has TRBV25-1 and TRBJ2-2; D gene ambiguous. Germline CDR1 is MGHDK and CDR2 is SYGVNS. There are 15 residues in the CDR3. The V and J ends lost 1 base and 0 bases respectively, with 6 bases between them. The CDR3: CASSEFQSNTGELFF. CDR3 DNA: TGTGCCAGCAGTGAATTCCAATCGAACACCGGGGAGCTGTTTTTT.

This clonotype was found a few times. The chain uses TRBV12-3 or TRBV12-4 and TRBJ1-1; TRBD1 aligns across 7 bases. The length of the CDR3 is 14 residues. V gave up 3 bases and J gave up 2 bases; unmatched junction bases: 3. The CDR3, as DNA: TGTGCCAGCAGTTTTGGGACAGCCAACACTGAAGCTTTCTTT. Its protein is CASSFGTANTEAFF.

The chain joins TRBV6-5 to TRBJ1-1; D perhaps matches TRBD1 (5 bases). V shed 0 bases and J shed 6 bases, with 11 bases lying between them. This CDR3 has 14 amino acids. CDR1 is MNHEY and CDR2 is SVGAGI in the germline V gene. The chain's CDR3 is CASSYSGGNAEAFF. CDR3 DNA: TGTGCCAGCAGTTACTCGGGGGGAAATGCTGAAGCTTTCTTT.

This clonotype was recorded a few times. This chain joins TRBV20-1 and TRBJ2-2; TRBD1 aligns across 7 bases. The CDR3 loop spans 13 amino acids. Germline assignment: CDR1 DFQATT and CDR2 SNEGSKA (reference sequence). Written as DNA, the CDR3 is TGCTCCGTTGGGACAGCGAACACCGGGGAGCTGTTTTTT. Encoded protein: CSVGTANTGELFF.

The chain couples TRBV20-1 to TRBJ2-1; 12 bases map to TRBD2. Germline CDR1 reads DFQATT; CDR2 reads SNEGSKA (reference sequence). The V segment lost 5 bases and the J segment 6 bases; nucleotides outside the gene matches: 14. This CDR3 spans 17 amino acids. The CDR3 reads CSAYLAGGPASRNEQFF. CDR3 DNA sequence: TGCAGTGCTTACCTAGCGGGAGGGCCCGCATCCCGCAATGAGCAGTTCTTC.

This sequence joins TRBV5-1 and TRBJ2-1; 9 bases map to TRBD2. The CDR3 is made up of 15 amino acids. Germline V gene lookup returns CDR1 SGHRS and CDR2 YFSETQ. Losses at the gene ends were 5 bases for V and 3 bases for J; bases not matched to a gene: 6. CDR3 sequence reads: CASRMAGGFYNEQFF. The CDR3 bases are TGCGCCAGCAGGATGGCGGGAGGGTTCTACAATGAGCAGTTCTTC.

This clonotype was observed a handful of times. The chain carries TRBV29-1 and TRBJ2-2, with D perhaps matching TRBD1 or TRBD2 (5 bases each). Trimming removed 6 bases at V and 0 bases at J, with 8 bases between. The CDR3 totals 13 residues. The germline V gene has CDR1 SQVTM and CDR2 ANQGSEA. The CDR3 spells CSVGTSNTGELFF. CDR3 in DNA: TGCAGCGTAGGGACGTCGAACACCGGGGAGCTGTTTTTT.

The V and J genes are TRBV7-9 and TRBJ2-7, with D uncertain. CDR1 is SEHNR and CDR2 is FQNEAQ in the germline V gene (reference sequence). This CDR3 contains 11 residues. V was trimmed by 8 bases and J by 0 bases, leaving 5 bases between them. The DNA of the CDR3 is TGTGCCAGCGAAGACTCCTACGAGCAGTACTTC. Amino acids: CASEDSYEQYF. Combining the CDR3 with reference TRBV7-9 and TRBJ2-7 gives the whole variable domain DTGVSQNPRHKITKRGQNVTFRCDPISEHNRLYWYRQTLGQGPEFLTYFQNEAQLEKSRLLSDRFSAERPKGSFSTLEIQRTEQGDSAMYLCASEDSYEQYFGPGTRLTVT.